One sample yielded the 30 T cell receptor beta chains listed below, sequenced in a study of blood T cell repertoires in COVID-19. Here immunoSEQ multiplex PCR was the method, and the copy in TCRdb shows in-frame clones only, minus some. The repertoire consists of fewer than 250,000 clones, with about nine tenths occurring once and the leading ten covering about 5%. Sequencing was carried out using peripheral blood. The receptors stem from a woman aged 40 to 55 with acute or convalescent COVID-19.

The chain employs TRBV11-2 and TRBJ2-5; TRBD2 matches at 7 bases. The CDR3 sequence is 16 residues long. Per the germline V gene, CDR1 is SGHAT and CDR2 is FQNNGV. V shed 5 bases, J shed 5 bases, and the junction held 14 bases outside the gene matches. The CDR3 spells CASSLRDYPIGETQYF. The CDR3 nucleotides are TGTGCCAGCAGCCTACGGGACTACCCCATCGGGGAGACCCAGTACTTC. Looking up the rest from reference TRBV11-2 and TRBJ2-5 gives the full variable domain: EAGVAQSPRYKIIEKRQSVAFWCNPISGHATLYWYQQILGQGPKLLIQFQNNGVVDDSQLPKDRFSAERLKGVDSTLKIQPAKLEDSAVYLCASSLRDYPIGETQYFGPGTRLLVL.

The chain is built from TRBV7-9 and TRBJ2-1, with 8 bases identical to TRBD2. This CDR3 has 19 residues. Germline CDR1 is SEHNR and CDR2 is FQNEAQ (reference sequence). Trimming took 0 bases from V and 1 from J; bases not matched to a gene: 11. As DNA, the CDR3 is TGTGCCAGCAGCTTAGCTTGGGGCGGGGGGCCTTCATCCTACAATGAGCAGTTCTTC. Residues: CASSLAWGGGPSSYNEQFF.

In its sample, this clone was seen once. The V call is TRBV6-6, the J call TRBJ1-4, with TRBD1 matching 7 bases. J gave up 0 bases and V 6 bases, and 7 bases lay outside the gene matches. CDR3 length: 16 amino acids. From germline, CDR1 is MNHNY and CDR2 SVGAGI (reference sequence). Here the CDR3 reads CASRAGQLATNEKLFF. The CDR3, as DNA: TGTGCCAGCAGGGCGGGACAGCTTGCAACTAATGAAAAACTGTTTTTT.

V gene TRBV4-1 combines with J gene TRBJ1-2; TRBD1 is a possible D gene (5 bases). V shed 1 base and J shed 3 bases, with 12 bases lying between them. This CDR3 contains 15 residues. Germline V CDR1 and CDR2: MGHRA, YSYEKL. Here the CDR3 reads CASSQARGRDYGYTF. CDR3 nucleotides: TGCGCCAGCAGCCAAGCGCGGGGGAGGGACTATGGCTACACCTTC.

The J gene is TRBJ2-1, the V gene TRBV27; 8 bases are a match to TRBD2. Germline CDR1 MNHEY, CDR2 SMNVEV (reference sequence). The CDR3 runs to 12 residues. V gave up 5 bases and J gave up 13 bases; unmatched junction bases: 7. In DNA, the CDR3 is TGTGCCAGCAGTCTCCATAGCGGGGATCAGTTCTTC. Its protein is CASSLHSGDQFF.

The chain carries TRBV5-8 and TRBJ2-2; the D gene is possibly TRBD1 (6 bases). Germline assignment: CDR1 SGHTS and CDR2 YDEGEE. V lost 4 bases, J lost 1 base, and 8 bases lay in between. This CDR3 contains 14 residues. CDR3 nucleotides: TGTGCCAGCAGCAAGGGGGAGAACACCGGGGAGCTGTTTTTT. Translating it yields CASSKGENTGELFF.

About this clone itself: Other DNA sequences in this sample translate to the same CDR3. V and J are TRBV9 and TRBJ1-1; D uncertain. The V and J ends lost 1 base and 2 bases respectively, with 6 bases between them. Per the germline V gene, CDR1 is SGDLS and CDR2 is YYNGEE. This CDR3 spans 13 amino acids. CDR3 bases: TGTGCCAGCAGCGTAACGGGTAACACTGAAGCTTTCTTT. This translates into CASSVTGNTEAFF. Full variable domain (remainder filled in from reference TRBV9 and TRBJ1-1): DSGVTQTPKHLITATGQRVTLRCSPRSGDLSVYWYQQSLDQGLQFLIQYYNGEERAKGNILERFSAQQFPDLHSELNLSSLELGDSALYFCASSVTGNTEAFFGQGTRLTVV.

This clone is a singleton in its sample. The chain links TRBV11-2 to TRBJ2-1; TRBD1 agrees at 9 bases. The germline V gene encodes CDR1 SGHAT and CDR2 FQNNGV. The ends lost 5 bases at V and 7 bases at J; junction bases unmatched: 15. The CDR3 contains 17 residues. The CDR3 DNA reads as TGTGCCAGCAGCCTCACCGGGACAGGGTGGGAGGGAAATGAGCAGTTCTTC. Amino acids: CASSLTGTGWEGNEQFF.

The CDR3: CASSFPPGTAYGYTF. The CDR3 region has the DNA TGTGCCAGCAGCTTCCCGCCCGGGACAGCGTATGGCTACACCTTC. The chain combines TRBV7-3 with TRBJ1-2; 7 bases match TRBD1. This CDR3 is built from 15 residues. Germline V gene data show CDR1 as SGHTA and CDR2 as FQGTGA. With 3 bases clipped from V and 5 bases from J, the junction kept 9 bases outside the gene matches.

The chain employs TRBV9 and TRBJ1-2; TRBD1 might be the D (5 bases). This CDR3 comprises 13 residues. Trimming removed 1 base at V and 3 bases at J, with 7 bases between. Germline values: CDR1 SGDLS, CDR2 YYNGEE. CDR3 in DNA: TGTGCCAGCAGCGTATCAGGGCACTATGGCTACACCTTC. This codes for CASSVSGHYGYTF.

The chain has TRBV19 and TRBJ1-3; D might be TRBD1 (5 bases). Germline V gene sequence: CDR1 LNHDA, CDR2 SQIVND (reference sequence). V was shortened by 7 bases and J by 2 bases, with 12 bases between the two germline ends. CDR3 length: 14 residues. CDR3 coding DNA: TGTGCCAGTATTCTTGGGGCAACTGGAAACACCATATATTTT. Amino acid sequence: CASILGATGNTIYF.

The CDR3 sequence is CASSQIQGAANYTF. In DNA, the CDR3 is TGTGCCAGCAGCCAAATTCAGGGGGCTGCTAACTACACCTTC. V gene TRBV14 combines with J gene TRBJ1-2; 8 bases map to TRBD1. The J segment lost 10 bases and the V segment lost 2 bases, leaving 9 bases of the junction unmatched. CDR3 length equals 14 residues. Germline values: CDR1 SGHDN, CDR2 FVKESK.

The chain is built from TRBV15 and TRBJ1-1; D is perhaps TRBD1 (6 bases). In germline, CDR1 is LNHNV, CDR2 YYDKDF (reference sequence). The V end was cut by 0 bases, the J end by 6 bases, with 14 bases between. The CDR3 runs 15 residues. CDR3 protein: CATSRDSGALPEAFF. Written as DNA, the CDR3 is TGTGCCACCAGCAGAGATTCAGGGGCTCTACCTGAAGCTTTCTTT.

The chain is built from TRBV9 and TRBJ2-7; 8 nucleotides line up with TRBD2. The CDR3 spans 20 residues. The V segment lost 4 bases and the J segment 0 bases; nucleotides outside the gene matches: 21. Germline CDR1 and CDR2: SGDLS and YYNGEE. The CDR3 reads CASSPQRGASGSSSSYEQYV. The CDR3 DNA follows: TGTGCCAGCAGCCCTCAAAGGGGGGCTAGCGGGTCTTCAAGCTCCTACGAGCAGTACGTC.

The chain employs TRBV6-6 and TRBJ1-1, with 11 bases lining up with TRBD1. J was trimmed by 6 bases and V by 5 bases; bases with no gene match: 26. The CDR3 loop spans 21 amino acids. Per germline, CDR1 MNHNY and CDR2 SVGAGI (reference sequence). The CDR3 sequence is CASSLFFGTGGWLKAIAEAFF. CDR3 DNA: TGTGCCAGCAGTCTTTTTTTCGGGACAGGGGGTTGGCTTAAGGCTATCGCTGAAGCTTTCTTT.

V usage is TRBV4-1 and J usage is TRBJ1-2; TRBD1 matches 9 bases. From germline, CDR1 is MGHRA and CDR2 YSYEKL. Trimming at V came to 3 bases and at J to 4 bases, leaving 6 bases not matched to a gene. This CDR3 is 15 amino acids long. The CDR3 DNA follows: TGCGCCAGCAGCCAGCCCGGGACAGGGATCTATGGCTACACCTTC. Encoded protein: CASSQPGTGIYGYTF.

This chain joins TRBV23-1 and TRBJ1-3; D ambiguous. TRBV23-1 carries the ORF label, with uncertain function. V was pared by 5 bases and J by 0 bases, with 14 bases between. The CDR3 is made up of 16 amino acids. The CDR3 nucleotides read TGCGCCAGCAGTGCCCCCCGGGGAATCTCTGGAAACACCATATATTTT. Its translation: CASSAPRGISGNTIYF.

The V and J genes are TRBV15 and TRBJ1-1; perhaps TRBD1 as D (5 bases). This CDR3 has 15 amino acids. The V gene lost 1 base and the J gene lost 5 bases, with 14 bases spanning the gap. The germline gives CDR1 LNHNV, CDR2 YYDKDF (reference sequence). CDR3 DNA: TGTGCCACCAGCAGAGTTTGGGGCTCTAAAACTGAAGCTTTCTTT. It yields the protein CATSRVWGSKTEAFF.

The CDR3 DNA reads as TGTGCCAGCAGGCCTCGGGGAGGAGGAGATCAGCCCCAGCATTTT. Translating it yields CASRPRGGGDQPQHF. The chain uses TRBV6-2 or TRBV6-3 and TRBJ1-5; D remains unclear. V was cut by 6 bases and J by 5 bases, with 17 bases left in between. This CDR3 spans 15 amino acids. Germline CDR1 MNHEY, CDR2 SVGEGT.

In its sample, this clone was seen once. The CDR3 region is CASSPGFQNIQYF. DNA for the CDR3: TGTGCCAGCAGCCCGGGTTTTCAAAACATTCAGTACTTC. J is TRBJ2-4 and V is TRBV6-5; D gene uncertain. V was shortened by 6 bases and J by 5 bases, with 11 bases between the two germline ends. The CDR3 runs 13 residues. Germline assignment: CDR1 MNHEY and CDR2 SVGAGI.

V is TRBV5-6 and J is TRBJ2-3; TRBD2 matches 7 bases. The germline V gene encodes CDR1 SGHDT and CDR2 YYEEEE. The CDR3 is 15 amino acids. After removal of 3 bases from V and 4 bases from J, the junction contained 8 bases not matched to a gene. The DNA for the CDR3 is TGTGCCAGCAGCTCCGGGGAGGGGAACGCAGATACGCAGTATTTT. Amino acids: CASSSGEGNADTQYF.

This clone came up once. The gene calls are TRBV5-4 and TRBJ2-7; 12 positions match TRBD2. Germline V gene data show CDR1 as SGHNT and CDR2 as YYREEE (reference sequence). V lost 3 bases and J lost 5; bases outside the gene matches: 9. There are 16 residues in the CDR3. CDR3 protein: CASSYLTSGGPHEQYV. CDR3 nucleotide sequence: TGTGCCAGCAGCTACCTGACTAGCGGGGGTCCCCACGAGCAGTACGTC.

The V gene is TRBV6-1, the J gene TRBJ2-5, with TRBD2 matching 14 bases. The germline CDR1 and CDR2 sequences are MNHNS and SASEGT. V lost 5 bases, J lost 6 bases, and 2 bases stayed unmatched. The CDR3 is 14 amino acids. The CDR3 bases are TGTGCCAGCAGTCGGACTAGCGGGGGGCAGACCCAGTACTTC. Its translation: CASSRTSGGQTQYF.

V usage is TRBV12-5 and J usage is TRBJ1-4; tentative D call: TRBD1 (6 bases). The length of the CDR3 is 17 residues. Trimming removed 4 bases at V and 0 bases at J, with 15 bases between. Germline CDR1 LGHNT, CDR2 FRNRAP. In DNA, the CDR3 is TGTGCTAGTGGTTCCCAGGGGTTTTCAGCAACTAATGAAAAACTGTTTTTT. It codes for CASGSQGFSATNEKLFF.

The genes are TRBV12-3 or TRBV12-4 and TRBJ1-5; D not certain. V was pared by 3 bases and J by 9 bases, with 12 bases between. The CDR3 extends over 13 amino acids. The CDR3 DNA follows: TGTGCCAGCAGTTTTTATGAGGAAGGGCCCCAGCATTTT. Translating it yields CASSFYEEGPQHF.

V and J are TRBV13 and TRBJ2-7; TRBD2 matches at 9 bases. Germline CDR1 and CDR2: PRHDT and FYEKMQ (reference sequence). This CDR3 contains 15 residues. V was clipped by 4 bases and J by 4 bases; unmatched bases: 8. DNA for the CDR3: TGTGCCAGCAGCTGGCGGGGGGGGGCCTTGTACGAGCAGTACGTC. Translation: CASSWRGGALYEQYV.

The chain combines TRBV9 with TRBJ1-5, with a tentative D call TRBD1 (6 bases). Germline V CDR1 and CDR2: SGDLS, YYNGEE. V dropped 4 bases and J dropped 4 bases, with 24 bases sitting between them. There are 18 residues in the CDR3. DNA of the CDR3: TGTGCCAGCAGCCCTAGGGGTGGGGGACAAAGCCCGAATCAGCCCCAGCATTTT. Residues: CASSPRGGGQSPNQPQHF.

The genes are TRBV25-1 and TRBJ1-2; TRBD1 matches 8 bases. The ends lost 8 bases at V and 6 bases at J; junction bases unmatched: 8. The CDR3 loop spans 13 amino acids. Germline CDR1 reads MGHDK; CDR2 reads SYGVNS. As DNA, the CDR3 is TGTGCCAGCCACGGACAGGGAAGCAATGGCTACACCTTC. It yields the protein CASHGQGSNGYTF.

This rearrangement joins TRBV10-3 to TRBJ2-2, with D possibly TRBD2 on 5 matching bases. Germline lookup yields CDR1 ENHRY and CDR2 SYGVKD. The V and J ends lost 10 bases and 6 bases respectively, with 9 bases between them. The CDR3 consists of 11 residues. CDR3 amino acids: CATLDSGELFF. The CDR3 DNA reads as TGTGCCACCTTGGACTCCGGGGAGCTGTTTTTT.

CDR3 DNA sequence: TGTGCCAGCTCGCCTCCGTGGGTCAGGGGGCTTCATCAAAGAAACACCATATATTTT. Its protein product is CASSPPWVRGLHQRNTIYF. J is TRBJ1-3 and V is TRBV18; 8 positions match TRBD1. Trimming at V came to 6 bases and at J to 5 bases, leaving 21 bases not matched to a gene. Germline lookup yields CDR1 KGHSH and CDR2 LQKENI. The CDR3 consists of 19 residues.